The rows below give T cell receptor beta chains drawn from one sample of a study of siplizumab effects on memory and regulatory T cells. Using immunoSEQ multiplex PCR, the repertoire was profiled, and TCRdb retains in-frame clones only, with some absent. The sample lists some 100,000 clones; 94% were seen once. The sequencing sample was made of Tregs sorted from blood. These receptors all stem from a human donor in good health. Both conserved end residues are part of each CDR3. Each record gives: clone size, V gene, D gene, J gene, CDR3 DNA, CDR3 protein. A D gene is named only where the DNA matches it firmly. Part of the rows lack a size; the others show once, few, many or a class for expanded clones.

-,TRBV9,-,TRBJ2-1,TGTGCCAGCAGCGTCGGCAGGGGTGGCAATGAGCAGTTCTTC,CASSVGRGGNEQFF
-,TRBV9,TRBD1,TRBJ2-7,TGTGCCAGCAGCGTAGTAGGTGGAAGGGGGCGCGTTTGCTCTTGTTACGAGCAGTACTTC,CASSVVGGRGRVCSCYEQYF
-,TRBV19,-,TRBJ2-1,TGTGCCAGTAGTTCTCGCGCGGGAACCAATGAGCAGTTCTTC,CASSSRAGTNEQFF
-,TRBV14,TRBD1,TRBJ1-4,TGTGCCAGCAGCCAAGATCGAGGGACAGGGGTTAATGAAAAACTGTTTTTT,CASSQDRGTGVNEKLFF
-,TRBV10-3,-,TRBJ1-4,TGTGCCATCAGTGAGCCCAGGAATGAAAAACTGTTTTTT,CAISEPRNEKLFF
-,TRBV7-9,-,TRBJ2-3,TGTGCCAGCAGCTTAGCGGTTGGCGGCTCTACAGATACGCAGTATTTT,CASSLAVGGSTDTQYF
-,TRBV29-1,-,TRBJ1-2,TGCAGCGTCGAGGACCGAGGGGGTTATGGCTACACCTTC,CSVEDRGGYGYTF
few,TRBV2,-,TRBJ1-2,TGTGCCAGCAGGAAGAGGATCTATGGCTACACCTTC,CASRKRIYGYTF
medium-sized,TRBV5-4,-,TRBJ1-2,TGTGCCAGCAGCTTCCGGGGCAGGGGCAACTATGGCTACACCTTC,CASSFRGRGNYGYTF
-,TRBV5-1,-,TRBJ2-7,TGCGCCAGCAGCCTGGAGACAGGCCGGAGCTACGAGCAGTACTTC,CASSLETGRSYEQYF
-,TRBV7-2,TRBD2,TRBJ2-1,TGTGCCAGCAGCTTAGCGCTTAGCGGGAGGGCCTCCTACAATGAGCAGTTCTTC,CASSLALSGRASYNEQFF
-,TRBV4-1,-,TRBJ1-2,TGCGCCAGCAGCCAAGGGGGTACAGGACTAAGGGGCAACTATGGCTACACCTTC,CASSQGGTGLRGNYGYTF
-,TRBV4-1,TRBD2,TRBJ2-1,TGCGCCAGCAGCCCGGGACTAGCGGGAGGGTCCTACAATGAGCAGTTCTTC,CASSPGLAGGSYNEQFF